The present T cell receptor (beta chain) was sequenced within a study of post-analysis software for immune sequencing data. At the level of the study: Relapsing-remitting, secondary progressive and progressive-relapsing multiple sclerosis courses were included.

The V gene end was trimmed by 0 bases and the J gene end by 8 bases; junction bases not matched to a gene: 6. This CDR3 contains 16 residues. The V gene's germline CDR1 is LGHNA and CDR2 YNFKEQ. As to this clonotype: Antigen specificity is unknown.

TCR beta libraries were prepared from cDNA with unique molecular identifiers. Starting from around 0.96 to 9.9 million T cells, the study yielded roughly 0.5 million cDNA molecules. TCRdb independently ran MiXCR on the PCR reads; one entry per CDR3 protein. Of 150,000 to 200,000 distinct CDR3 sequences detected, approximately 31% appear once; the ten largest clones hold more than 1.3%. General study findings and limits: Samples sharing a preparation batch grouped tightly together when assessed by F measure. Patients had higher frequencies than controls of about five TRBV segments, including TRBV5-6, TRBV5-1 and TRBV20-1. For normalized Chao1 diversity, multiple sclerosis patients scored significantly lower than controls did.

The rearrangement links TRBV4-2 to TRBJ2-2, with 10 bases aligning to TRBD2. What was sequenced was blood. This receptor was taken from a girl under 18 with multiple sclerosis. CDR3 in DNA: TGTGCCAGCAGCCAAGAATTAGCGGGAGGCTGGGGGGAGCTGTTTTTT. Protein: CASSQELAGGWGELFF.